Described below is a single T cell receptor beta chain sequence and its context. Its antigen remains unidentified. This CDR3 has 16 residues. Germline CDR1 and CDR2: SGDLS and YYNGEE. The V and J ends lost 4 bases and 0 bases, in that order; junction bases with no gene match: 9. These data come from a study of cytomegalovirus exposure and HLA in healthy donors. Study-wide results and limits: Rare sequences made up most TCRs, while some public TCRs were found in many donors.

Nominally healthy donors provided the samples, though records likely missed some immune exposures. A multiplex PCR was run with 60 Vbeta primers and 13 Jbeta primers. Data came from immunoSEQ multiplex PCR; TCRdb stores just in-frame clones and leaves some out. The repertoire table contains about 88,000 clones. This chain links TRBV9 with TRBJ1-1, with 7 bases aligning to TRBD1. The clonotype was recovered from a girl aged 5 to 17 in good health and CMV-seropositive. The sequencing input was PBMCs. The CDR3 DNA is TGTGCCAGCAGCCCGGGGGACAGAAATATGAACACTGAAGCTTTCTTT. This translates into CASSPGDRNMNTEAFF.